These 21 T cell receptor beta chains were all obtained from the same sample, sequenced in a study of cytomegalovirus exposure and HLA in healthy donors. PCR employed 60 Vbeta and 13 Jbeta primers. Assay: immunoSEQ multiplex PCR; the TCRdb copy retains only in-frame clones and omits some. The table has approximately 140,000 clones, more than 75% seen once. Sequenced sample: PBMCs. These receptors all come from a human donor in good health.

CDR3 DNA: TGTGCCAGCAGTCGTGGCGTAGCAGAGACCCAGTACTTC. This encodes CASSRGVAETQYF. The V call is TRBV6-1, the J call TRBJ2-5; the D is unclear. Germline-derived CDR1 and CDR2 are MNHNS and SASEGT. The V and J ends lost 5 bases and 4 bases respectively, with 11 bases between them. The CDR3 consists of 13 residues.

The CDR3 DNA reads as TGTGCCAGCAGCCGGGGACAGGCCACAGATACGCAGTATTTT. Translation: CASSRGQATDTQYF. The chain is built from TRBV7-6 and TRBJ2-3; 8 nucleotides agree with TRBD1. The CDR3 consists of 14 residues. V was pared by 5 bases and J by 2 bases, with 3 bases of the junction left unmatched. Germline lookup yields CDR1 SGHVS and CDR2 FNYEAQ.

The V gene is TRBV28, the J gene TRBJ2-2; D remains unclear. The CDR3 sequence is 15 residues long. Germline CDR1 MDHEN, CDR2 SYDVKM. The V end was cut by 3 bases, the J end by 5 bases, with 13 bases between. The CDR3: CASSLPQPVTGELFF. The CDR3, as DNA: TGTGCCAGCAGTTTGCCCCAACCGGTGACCGGGGAGCTGTTTTTT. The variable domain in full, completed from reference TRBV28 and TRBJ2-2, reads DVKVTQSSRYLVKRTGEKVFLECVQDMDHENMFWYRQDPGLGLRLIYFSYDVKMKEKGDIPEGYSVSREKKERFSLILESASTNQTSMYLCASSLPQPVTGELFFGEGSRLTVL.

This chain joins TRBV6-1 and TRBJ1-1; TRBD1 is a possible D gene (6 bases). This CDR3 spans 15 amino acids. Germline loops: CDR1 MNHNS, CDR2 SASEGT. V lost 10 bases, J lost 0 bases, and 18 bases lay in between. The CDR3 DNA reads as TGTGCCACGCGGGGGGGCCGTTTAATGAACACTGAAGCTTTCTTT. Its protein is CATRGGRLMNTEAFF.

This chain links TRBV11-3 with TRBJ1-1; 7 nucleotides agree with TRBD1. Trimming cost V 5 bases and J 4 bases; bases outside gene matches: 7. The CDR3 extends over 14 amino acids. Germline lookup yields CDR1 SGHNT and CDR2 YENEEA. The chain's CDR3 is CASSVDRVSTEAFF. CDR3 sequence (DNA): TGTGCCAGCAGCGTCGACAGGGTGAGCACTGAAGCTTTCTTT.

The genes are TRBV6-1 and TRBJ2-5; TRBD2 agrees at 12 bases. Germline CDR1 and CDR2: MNHNS and SASEGT. Losses at the gene ends were 2 bases for V and 11 bases for J; bases not matched to a gene: 12. This CDR3 has 16 residues. CDR3 in DNA: TGTGCCAGCAGTGAATTGCTAGCGGGGGGGCGTCGGGAGCAGTACTTC. Translating it yields CASSELLAGGRREQYF.

The rearrangement joins TRBV13 to TRBJ1-3; D perhaps matches TRBD1 (6 bases). With 5 bases removed from V and 4 bases from J, the gap between germline ends came to 9 bases. Germline V gene lookup returns CDR1 PRHDT and CDR2 FYEKMQ (reference sequence). The CDR3 runs 13 residues. The CDR3 region has the DNA TGTGCCAGCAGCATCAGGGGAGGAAACACCATATATTTT. It yields the protein CASSIRGGNTIYF.

This clone was counted a few times. This sequence joins TRBV7-9 and TRBJ1-1; D remains unclear. Trimming removed 8 bases from V and 5 bases from J, with 6 bases in between. CDR1 is SEHNR, CDR2 FQNEAQ, per germline (reference sequence). The CDR3 runs to 10 residues. This chain's CDR3 is CASGQTEAFF. The CDR3, as DNA: TGTGCCAGCGGGCAAACTGAAGCTTTCTTT.

The chain carries TRBV27 and TRBJ1-5; D is ambiguous. CDR1 MNHEY and CDR2 SMNVEV come from the germline V gene (reference sequence). Trimming removed 2 bases from V and 6 bases from J, with 11 bases in between. This CDR3 comprises 14 residues. The CDR3 DNA reads TGTGCCAGCAGTTTAAGAGGGTTGAGTCAGCCCCAGCATTTT. Its protein product is CASSLRGLSQPQHF.

V usage is TRBV5-5 and J usage is TRBJ2-5; 8 bases fit TRBD1. The junction had 2 bases not matched to a gene; V was cut back by 3 bases and J by 1 base. Germline loops: CDR1 SGHKS, CDR2 YYEKEE (reference sequence). The CDR3 has 14 amino acids. The CDR3: CASSWTGRQETQYF. The CDR3 nucleotides read TGTGCCAGCAGCTGGACAGGGCGCCAAGAGACCCAGTACTTC.

The chain joins TRBV6-5 to TRBJ2-5; 7 bases fit TRBD1. V lost 10 bases to trimming and J lost 0 bases; unmatched junction nucleotides: 8. This CDR3 is 14 amino acids long. CDR1 MNHEY and CDR2 SVGAGI come from the germline V gene. The CDR3 nucleotides read TGTGCCACCCGGACAGGCCAGTACCAAGAGACCCAGTACTTC. As protein: CATRTGQYQETQYF.

This CDR3 reads CASSVTFYEQYF. CDR3 in DNA: TGTGCCAGCAGTGTGACATTCTACGAGCAGTACTTC. J is TRBJ2-7 and V is TRBV6-1; D is ambiguous. This CDR3 contains 12 residues. Per the germline V gene, CDR1 is MNHNS and CDR2 is SASEGT. Deletions cut 4 bases from V and 3 bases from J, with 7 bases between.

CDR3 sequence reads: CASSLIVALGEKLFF. The DNA for the CDR3 is TGTGCCAGCAGCTTAATCGTAGCTCTTGGCGAAAAACTGTTTTTT. The chain links TRBV5-8 to TRBJ1-4, with no clear D. The ends were cut back, 2 bases at V and 8 bases at J, with 16 bases in the middle. The length of the CDR3 is 15 residues. Germline V gene data show CDR1 as SGHTS and CDR2 as YDEGEE.

This clone showed up just once. V gene TRBV14 combines with J gene TRBJ2-3; possibly TRBD1 for D (5 bases). The CDR3 is 14 amino acids. The germline gives CDR1 SGHDN, CDR2 FVKESK. The germline V and J ends were trimmed by 4 bases and 1 base, with 9 bases remaining between them. Here the CDR3 reads CASSLGAGTDTQYF. For the CDR3, the DNA is TGTGCCAGCAGCCTTGGGGCGGGCACAGATACGCAGTATTTT.

This chain joins TRBV19 and TRBJ2-7; D is perhaps TRBD1 (5 bases). There are 12 residues in the CDR3. Germline CDR1 reads LNHDA; CDR2 reads SQIVND (reference sequence). V was cut by 5 bases and J by 2 bases, with 7 bases left in between. The CDR3 DNA reads as TGTGCCAGTAGTTCAGGGACCTACGAGCAGTACTTC. Translation: CASSSGTYEQYF.

A few counts support this clone. The CDR3 nucleotides read TGTGCCAGCAGCTCCGGGACAGGGGGCTTCGGGGAGACCCAGTACTTC. This codes for CASSSGTGGFGETQYF. The chain uses TRBV6-6 and TRBJ2-5, with 12 bases that match TRBD1. Germline V lookup: CDR1 MNHNY, CDR2 SVGAGI (reference sequence). This CDR3 region has 16 residues. J was trimmed by 5 bases and V by 6 bases; bases with no gene match: 10.

This chain links TRBV7-6 with TRBJ2-7; 9 bases align to TRBD2. The CDR3 spans 15 residues. Germline V gives CDR1 SGHVS, CDR2 FNYEAQ. With V trimmed by 2 bases and J by 3 bases, 5 bases remained unmatched. The CDR3 region is CASSLKRGASYEQYF. In DNA, the CDR3 is TGTGCCAGCAGCTTAAAGCGGGGGGCGAGCTACGAGCAGTACTTC.

The chain is built from TRBV11-2 and TRBJ2-1, with 7 bases fitting TRBD2. With 0 bases clipped from V and 6 bases from J, the junction kept 2 bases outside the gene matches. This CDR3 contains 14 residues. Germline V CDR1 and CDR2: SGHAT, FQNNGV. CDR3: CASSLDLAANEQFF. DNA of the CDR3: TGTGCCAGCAGCTTAGATCTAGCGGCCAATGAGCAGTTCTTC.

This chain connects TRBV19 to TRBJ2-4; D is perhaps TRBD2 (6 bases). Trimming removed 5 bases at V and 1 base at J, with 15 bases between. The CDR3 extends over 16 amino acids. Germline V gene sequence: CDR1 LNHDA, CDR2 SQIVND (reference sequence). The CDR3 region has the DNA TGTGCCAGTAGTCGCGCGAGACTAGTGGCCAAAAACATTCAGTACTTC. Residues: CASSRARLVAKNIQYF.

This clone appeared a single time. The CDR3 DNA follows: TGCGCCAGCAGCCAAGAAGGGACAGCACTCTACGAGCAGTACTTC. Translation gives CASSQEGTALYEQYF. This sequence joins TRBV4-1 and TRBJ2-7, with TRBD1 identical over 7 bases. The trim removed 0 bases at V and 3 bases at J, leaving 5 bases unmatched. This CDR3 comprises 15 residues. Germline V lookup: CDR1 MGHRA, CDR2 YSYEKL.

V is TRBV12-5 and J is TRBJ1-5; TRBD1 is a possible D gene (5 bases). The CDR3 has 14 amino acids. Germline loops: CDR1 LGHNT, CDR2 FRNRAP. V lost 6 bases and J lost 7, with 16 bases in between. CDR3 residues: CASGRRGRLQPQHF. CDR3 sequence (DNA): TGTGCTAGTGGCCGACGGGGGAGGTTACAGCCCCAGCATTTT.